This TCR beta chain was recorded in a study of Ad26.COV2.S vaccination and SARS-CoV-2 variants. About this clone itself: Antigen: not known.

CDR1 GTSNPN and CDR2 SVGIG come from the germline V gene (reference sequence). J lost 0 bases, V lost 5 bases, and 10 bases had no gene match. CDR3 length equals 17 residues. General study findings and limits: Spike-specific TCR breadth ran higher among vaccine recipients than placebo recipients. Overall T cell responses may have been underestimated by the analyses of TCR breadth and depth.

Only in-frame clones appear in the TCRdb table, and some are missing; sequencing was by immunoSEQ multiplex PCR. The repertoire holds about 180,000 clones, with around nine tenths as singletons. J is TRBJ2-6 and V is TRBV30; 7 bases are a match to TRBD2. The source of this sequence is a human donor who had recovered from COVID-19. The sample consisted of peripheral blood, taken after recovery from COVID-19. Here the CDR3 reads CAWGGVRLISGANVLTF. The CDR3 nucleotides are TGTGCCTGGGGGGGGGTCCGACTTATCTCTGGGGCCAACGTCCTGACTTTC.